These 10 T cell receptor beta chains originate from one sample sequenced in a study. Each CDR3 protein is one row after TCRdb ran MiXCR on the RT-PCR reads. The sample yields about 680,000 distinct CDR3 sequences, around 14% seen once. The material sequenced was memory CD4+ T cells from blood. Receptors originate from a female donor in good health, serving as a healthy control.

The chain links TRBV11-2 to TRBJ2-1; D gene uncertain. This CDR3 has 13 amino acids. In germline, CDR1 is SGHAT, CDR2 FQNNGV. V dropped 8 bases and J dropped 7 bases, with 15 bases sitting between them. The CDR3, as DNA: TGTGCCAGCTCGGGTGATAGCAGGAATGAGCAGTTCTTC. Amino acids: CASSGDSRNEQFF.

This clonotype was detected a few times. CDR3 region: CSARDKGERAKNIQYF. In nucleotides, the CDR3 is TGCAGTGCTAGAGATAAGGGGGAAAGGGCCAAAAACATTCAGTACTTC. The chain links TRBV20-1 to TRBJ2-4; D possibly corresponds to TRBD1 (6 bases). The germline gives CDR1 DFQATT, CDR2 SNEGSKA (reference sequence). Trimming stripped 0 bases from V and 1 base from J, with 13 bases between. The CDR3 is 16 residues long.

This clonotype has at least ten counts. This sequence joins TRBV20-1 and TRBJ2-1; D gene unclear. CDR3 length: 13 residues. Trimming removed 5 bases at V and 0 bases at J, with 8 bases between. Germline V gene sequence: CDR1 DFQATT, CDR2 SNEGSKA (reference sequence). The CDR3: CSAAQSSYNEQFF. The CDR3 DNA sequence: TGCAGTGCTGCTCAGAGCTCCTACAATGAGCAGTTCTTC.

This clonotype appeared a few times. V usage is TRBV5-1 and J usage is TRBJ1-5; D is undetermined. Trimming shortened V by 2 bases and J by 5 bases, and 14 bases separated the two germline ends. Germline loops: CDR1 SGHRS, CDR2 YFSETQ. The CDR3 is made up of 15 amino acids. The CDR3 sequence: CASSLGVGEDQPQHF. Here the CDR3 DNA reads TGCGCCAGCAGCTTAGGAGTGGGTGAGGATCAGCCCCAGCATTTT.

This clonotype was detected many times. This chain connects TRBV20-1 to TRBJ2-7; perhaps TRBD1 as D (5 bases). Trimming left V 6 bases short and J 2 bases short, with 17 bases between. Germline V gene data show CDR1 as DFQATT and CDR2 as SNEGSKA (reference sequence). CDR3 length: 14 amino acids. The CDR3 sequence: CSAILTGAAYEQYF. The CDR3 region has the DNA TGCAGTGCAATACTGACTGGGGCCGCCTACGAGCAGTACTTC.

The chain joins TRBV28 to TRBJ2-4; D is possibly TRBD1 (6 bases). CDR3 length: 14 amino acids. V shed 6 bases and J shed 4 bases, with 13 bases lying between them. CDR1 MDHEN and CDR2 SYDVKM come from the germline V gene. DNA for the CDR3: TGTGCCAGCAGCCTCCAAACAGGGAAAAACATTCAGTACTTC. It translates to CASSLQTGKNIQYF.

This clonotype was detected only a few times. V usage is TRBV27 and J usage is TRBJ2-7, with 7 positions matching TRBD1. Germline values: CDR1 MNHEY, CDR2 SMNVEV (reference sequence). CDR3 length: 16 residues. V gave up 1 base and J gave up 4 bases; unmatched junction bases: 10. CDR3 sequence: CASSLYPEGGRYEQYF. CDR3 bases: TGTGCCAGCAGTTTATATCCAGAAGGGGGCAGATACGAGCAGTACTTC.

This clonotype was recorded a few times. The V and J genes are TRBV20-1 and TRBJ1-5; TRBD1 is a possible D gene (5 bases). This CDR3 region has 13 residues. The V end was cut by 6 bases, the J end by 7 bases, with 16 bases between. CDR1 DFQATT and CDR2 SNEGSKA come from the germline V gene (reference sequence). This CDR3 reads CSAPGRGGQPQHF. The CDR3 region has the DNA TGCAGTGCCCCTGGGAGGGGTGGGCAGCCCCAGCATTTT.

This sequence joins TRBV20-1 and TRBJ2-1; 14 bases line up with TRBD2. J lost 8 bases, V lost 1 base, and 10 bases had no gene match. The CDR3 is 17 residues long. Germline V gene sequence: CDR1 DFQATT, CDR2 SNEGSKA (reference sequence). CDR3 nucleotides: TGCAGTGCTAGAGGCGGGACTAGCGGGAGTTCCTATGATGAGCAGTTCTTC. This encodes CSARGGTSGSSYDEQFF.

In its sample, this clonotype was seen a few times. This chain connects TRBV20-1 to TRBJ2-4; D possibly uses TRBD1 or TRBD2 (5 bases each). The V end was cut by 6 bases, the J end by 5 bases, with 11 bases between. This CDR3 contains 12 residues. The germline gives CDR1 DFQATT, CDR2 SNEGSKA (reference sequence). The CDR3 sequence: CSALRGENIQYF. DNA for the CDR3: TGCAGTGCCTTGAGAGGGGAAAACATTCAGTACTTC.